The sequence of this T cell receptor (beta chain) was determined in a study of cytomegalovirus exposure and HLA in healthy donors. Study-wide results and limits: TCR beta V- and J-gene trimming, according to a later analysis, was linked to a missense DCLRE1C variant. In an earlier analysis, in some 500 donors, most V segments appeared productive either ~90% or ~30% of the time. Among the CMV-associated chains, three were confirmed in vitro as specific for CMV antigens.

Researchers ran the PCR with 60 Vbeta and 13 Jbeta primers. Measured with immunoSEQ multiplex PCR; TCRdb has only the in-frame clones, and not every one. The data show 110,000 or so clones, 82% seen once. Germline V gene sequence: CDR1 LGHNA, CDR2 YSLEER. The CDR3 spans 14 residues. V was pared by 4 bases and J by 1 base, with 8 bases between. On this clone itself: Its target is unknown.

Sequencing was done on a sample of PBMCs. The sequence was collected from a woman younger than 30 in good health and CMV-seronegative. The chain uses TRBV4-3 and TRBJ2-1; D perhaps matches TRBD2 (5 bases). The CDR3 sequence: CASSRRGSYNEQFF. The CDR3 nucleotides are TGCGCCAGCAGCCGACGGGGTTCCTACAATGAGCAGTTCTTC.